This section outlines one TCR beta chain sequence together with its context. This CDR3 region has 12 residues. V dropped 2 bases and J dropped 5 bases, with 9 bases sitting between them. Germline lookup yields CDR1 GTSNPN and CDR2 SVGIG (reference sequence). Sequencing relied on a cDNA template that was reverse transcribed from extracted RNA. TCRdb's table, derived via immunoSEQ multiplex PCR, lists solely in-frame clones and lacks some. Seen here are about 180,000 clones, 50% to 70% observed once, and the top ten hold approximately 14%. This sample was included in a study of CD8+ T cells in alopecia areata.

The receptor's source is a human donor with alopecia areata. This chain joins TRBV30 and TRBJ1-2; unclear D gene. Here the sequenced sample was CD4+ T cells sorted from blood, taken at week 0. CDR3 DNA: TGTGCCTGGAGTCCCACGGGATATGGCTACACCTTC. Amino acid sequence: CAWSPTGYGYTF.